Listed below are T cell receptor beta chains from one sample, sequenced in a study of radiotherapy plus CTLA-4 blockade in lung cancer. Here immunoSEQ multiplex PCR was the method, and the copy in TCRdb shows in-frame clones only, minus some. The sample lists some 78,000 clones, about 87% occurring once. Specimen: peripheral blood, collected from a patient treated with radiotherapy plus ipilimumab. These receptors were taken from a human donor with non-small cell lung cancer who had stable disease on radiotherapy plus ipilimumab. CDR3s include the opening cysteine and the closing phenylalanine or tryptophan. The order of the fields is clone size, D gene, J gene, V gene, CDR3 DNA, CDR3 protein. The D gene is left open where the match is weak. Expanded clones get a size class; other rows say once, few or many, or leave the size out.

once NA TRBJ1-2 TRBV25-1 TGTGCCAGCAGTGGTCCCGGGACATCCCCCGGAGGCTATGGCTACACCTTC CASSGPGTSPGGYGYTF
NA TRBD1 TRBJ1-5 TRBV27 TGTGCCAGCAGTGACAGGGGGCGCGGGGACAATCAGCCCCAGCATTTT CASSDRGRGDNQPQHF
NA NA TRBJ2-1 TRBV11-3 TGTGCCAGCAGCTTGGGCCCATCCACCAATGAGCAGTTCTTC CASSLGPSTNEQFF
NA NA TRBJ1-4 TRBV30 TGTGCCTGGACCCTAACACATGGCGGTGAAAAACTGTTTTTT CAWTLTHGGEKLFF
NA TRBD1 TRBJ2-7 TRBV5-6 TGTGCCAGCAGCTTGGTGCGGGACAGGGGGCTCGAGCAGTACTTC CASSLVRDRGLEQYF
NA NA TRBJ2-2 TRBV9 TGTGCCAGCAGCGCACCGGGATCCGGGGAGCTGTTTTTT CASSAPGSGELFF
NA TRBD1 TRBJ1-6 TRBV11-2 TGTGCCAGCAGCTTAGATCGAGGGACAGGGAAATCACCCCTCCACTTT CASSLDRGTGKSPLHF
NA NA TRBJ2-5 TRBV5-6 TGTGCCAGCAGCTTGACGGCCGACTCACTGACCCAGTACTTC CASSLTADSLTQYF
NA TRBD2 TRBJ2-5 TRBV7-2 TGTGCCAGCAGCTTAGCGGGACTAGCAGGAGAGACCCAGTACTTC CASSLAGLAGETQYF
NA NA TRBJ1-4 TRBV2 TGTGCCAGCAGTGGACAGAGCAATGAAAAACTGTTTTTT CASSGQSNEKLFF
NA TRBD2 TRBJ2-1 TRBV5-1 TGCGCCAGCACGCCTTCTGTCGTAGCGGGAGGTAACAATGAGCAGTTCTTC CASTPSVVAGGNNEQFF
NA NA TRBJ2-7 TRBV27 TGTGCCAGCAGTCTTGGACAGTCCTACGAGCAGTACTTC CASSLGQSYEQYF
once NA TRBJ2-3 TRBV19 TGTGCCATAAGGTGGACAGATACGCAGTATTTT CAIRWTDTQYF
few NA TRBJ1-6 TRBV19 TGTGCCAGTAGTGAACAGGGATCGACATCACCCCTCCACTTT CASSEQGSTSPLHF
once NA TRBJ2-7 TRBV18 TGTGCCAGCTCAAACAGGACAGTGTGGTACTTC CASSNRTVWYF
once TRBD1 TRBJ1-3 TRBV6-5 TGTGCCAGCAGTTACTCGCCAGGGGGCGGCGGAAACACCATATATTTT CASSYSPGGGGNTIYF
NA NA TRBJ2-4 TRBV18 TGTGCCAGCTCACCCACATGGGGGGCAGGAAACATTCAGTACTTC CASSPTWGAGNIQYF